This T cell receptor (beta chain) was profiled in a study of identical twins. Study results and caveats: Sequences that were out-of-frame, alpha and twin-shared displayed an excess of low generation probability. Zero-insertion results could be subject to partial confounding by invariant MAIT and iNKT cells. Abundant beta clonotypes from cord blood bore fewer insertions; memory repertoires lacked this pattern. Conclusions leaned on cross-sectional statistical analysis and did not track the same donors over time.

In TCRdb, the 5' RACE reads were re-called with MiXCR into one record per CDR3 protein. The table has some 1,600,000 distinct CDR3 sequences, 25% to 35% seen once. Details on this clonotype: Its antigen is not known.

The source material was cord blood. This TCR derives from a newborn girl in good health.

CDR3 in DNA: TGCAGTGCTAGAGATCACAGCTCCTACGAGCAGTACTTC. This translates into CSARDHSSYEQYF. The chain has TRBV20-1 and TRBJ2-7; D is ambiguous. Germline V gene lookup returns CDR1 DFQATT and CDR2 SNEGSKA (reference sequence). Trimming pared 0 bases from V and 0 bases from J, leaving 6 bases between. The CDR3 is made up of 13 amino acids.